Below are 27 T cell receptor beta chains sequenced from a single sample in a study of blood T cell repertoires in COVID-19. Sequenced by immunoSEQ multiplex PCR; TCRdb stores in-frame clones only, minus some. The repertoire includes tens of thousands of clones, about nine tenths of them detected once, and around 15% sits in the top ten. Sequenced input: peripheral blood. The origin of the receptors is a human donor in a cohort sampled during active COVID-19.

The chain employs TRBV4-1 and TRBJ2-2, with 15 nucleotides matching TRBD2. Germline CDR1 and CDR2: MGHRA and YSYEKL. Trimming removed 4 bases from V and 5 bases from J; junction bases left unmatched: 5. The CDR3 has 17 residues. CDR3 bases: TGCGCCAGCAGCCCCATTGGGACTAGCGGGGGGACCGGGGAGCTGTTTTTT. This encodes CASSPIGTSGGTGELFF.

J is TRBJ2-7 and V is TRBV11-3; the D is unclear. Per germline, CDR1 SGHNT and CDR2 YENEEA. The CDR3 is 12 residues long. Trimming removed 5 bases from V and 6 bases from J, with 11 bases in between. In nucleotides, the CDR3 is TGTGCCAGCAGCCCCCGTCCAGGCGAGCAGTACTTC. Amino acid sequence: CASSPRPGEQYF.

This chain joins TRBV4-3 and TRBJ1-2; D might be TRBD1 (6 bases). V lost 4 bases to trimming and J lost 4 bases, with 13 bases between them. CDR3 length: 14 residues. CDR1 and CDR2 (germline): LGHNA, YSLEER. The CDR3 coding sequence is TGCGCCAGCAGCCCGTCCCGGGACACCTATGGCTACACCTTC. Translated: CASSPSRDTYGYTF.

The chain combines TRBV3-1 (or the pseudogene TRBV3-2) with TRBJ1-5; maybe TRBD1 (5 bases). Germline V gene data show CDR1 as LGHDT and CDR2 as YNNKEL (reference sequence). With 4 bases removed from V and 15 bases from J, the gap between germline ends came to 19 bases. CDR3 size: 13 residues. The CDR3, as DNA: TGTGCCAGCAGCCCCCGGGAGGGCAGGGCCCGGCATTTT. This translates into CASSPREGRARHF.

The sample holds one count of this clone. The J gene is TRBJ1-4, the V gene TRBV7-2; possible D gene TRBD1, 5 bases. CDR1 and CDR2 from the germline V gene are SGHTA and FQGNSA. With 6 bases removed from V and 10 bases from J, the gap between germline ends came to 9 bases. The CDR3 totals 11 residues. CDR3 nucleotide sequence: TGTGCCAGCAGTCCGGGGGTAAAACTGTTTTTT. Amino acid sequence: CASSPGVKLFF.

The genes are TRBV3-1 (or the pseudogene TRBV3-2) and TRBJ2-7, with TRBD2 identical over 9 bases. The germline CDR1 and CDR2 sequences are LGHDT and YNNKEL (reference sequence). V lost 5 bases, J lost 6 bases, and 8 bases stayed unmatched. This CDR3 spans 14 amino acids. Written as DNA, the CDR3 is TGTGCCAGCAGCATCCATAGCGGGGGAAGCGAGCAGTACTTC. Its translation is CASSIHSGGSEQYF.

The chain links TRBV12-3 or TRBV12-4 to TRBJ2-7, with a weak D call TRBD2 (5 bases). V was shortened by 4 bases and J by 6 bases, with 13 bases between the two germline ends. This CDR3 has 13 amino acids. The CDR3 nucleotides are TGTGCCAGCAGTTCCCCTTCGGGGTCCGAGCAGTACTTC. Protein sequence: CASSSPSGSEQYF.

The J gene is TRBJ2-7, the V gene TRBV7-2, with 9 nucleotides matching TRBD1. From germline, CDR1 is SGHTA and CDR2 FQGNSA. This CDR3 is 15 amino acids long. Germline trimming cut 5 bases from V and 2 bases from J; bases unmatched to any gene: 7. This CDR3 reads CASSADRGSAYEQYF. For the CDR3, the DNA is TGTGCCAGCAGCGCGGACAGGGGATCTGCCTACGAGCAGTACTTC.

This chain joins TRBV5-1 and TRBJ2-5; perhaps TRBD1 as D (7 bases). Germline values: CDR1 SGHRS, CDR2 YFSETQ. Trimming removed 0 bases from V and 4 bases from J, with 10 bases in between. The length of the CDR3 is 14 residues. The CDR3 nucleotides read TGCGCCAGCAGCTTGGGGCAGGGGGGAGAGACCCAGTACTTC. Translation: CASSLGQGGETQYF.

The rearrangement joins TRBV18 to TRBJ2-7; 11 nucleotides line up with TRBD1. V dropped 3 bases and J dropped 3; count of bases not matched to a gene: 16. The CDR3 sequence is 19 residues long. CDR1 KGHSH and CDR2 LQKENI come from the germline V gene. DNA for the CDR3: TGTGCCAGCTCACCTACCGGGACAGGGGGTTTCCTCGACTACTACGAGCAGTACTTC. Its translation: CASSPTGTGGFLDYYEQYF.

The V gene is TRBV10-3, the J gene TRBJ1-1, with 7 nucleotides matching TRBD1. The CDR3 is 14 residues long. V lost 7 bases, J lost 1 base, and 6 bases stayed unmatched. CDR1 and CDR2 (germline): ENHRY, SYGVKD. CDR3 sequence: CAITRQGGNTEAFF. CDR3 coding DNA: TGTGCCATCACTCGACAGGGCGGGAACACTGAAGCTTTCTTT.

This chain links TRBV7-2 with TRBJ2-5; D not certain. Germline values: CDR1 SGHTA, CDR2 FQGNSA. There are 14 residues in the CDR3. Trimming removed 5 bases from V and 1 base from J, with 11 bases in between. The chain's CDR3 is CASSALVFQETQYF. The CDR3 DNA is TGTGCCAGCAGCGCCCTAGTGTTCCAAGAGACCCAGTACTTC.

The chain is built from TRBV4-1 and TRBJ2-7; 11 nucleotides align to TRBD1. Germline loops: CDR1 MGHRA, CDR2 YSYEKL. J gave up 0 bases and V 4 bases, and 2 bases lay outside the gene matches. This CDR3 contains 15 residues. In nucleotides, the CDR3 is TGCGCCAGCAGCCCGGGGACAGGGGGCTCCTACGAGCAGTACTTC. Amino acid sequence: CASSPGTGGSYEQYF.

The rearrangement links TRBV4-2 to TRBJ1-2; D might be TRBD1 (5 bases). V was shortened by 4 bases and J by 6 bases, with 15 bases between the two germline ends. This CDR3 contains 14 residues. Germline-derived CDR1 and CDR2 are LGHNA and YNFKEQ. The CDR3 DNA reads TGTGCCAGCAGCCCCGAGTGGGGGGTAGATGGCTACACCTTC. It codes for CASSPEWGVDGYTF.

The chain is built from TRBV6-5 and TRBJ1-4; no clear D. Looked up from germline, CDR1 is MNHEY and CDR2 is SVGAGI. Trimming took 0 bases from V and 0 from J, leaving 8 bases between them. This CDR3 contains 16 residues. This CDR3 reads CASSYSKRATNEKLFF. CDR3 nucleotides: TGTGCCAGCAGTTACTCCAAACGGGCAACTAATGAAAAACTGTTTTTT.

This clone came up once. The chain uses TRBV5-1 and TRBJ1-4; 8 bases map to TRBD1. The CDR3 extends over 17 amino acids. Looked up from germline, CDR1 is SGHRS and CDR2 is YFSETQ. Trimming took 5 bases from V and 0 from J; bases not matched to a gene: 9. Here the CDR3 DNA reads TGCGCCAGCAGATCGGGACAGGCATCTACAACTAATGAAAAACTGTTTTTT. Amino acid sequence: CASRSGQASTTNEKLFF. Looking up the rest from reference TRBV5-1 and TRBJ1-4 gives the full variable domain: KAGVTQTPRYLIKTRGQQVTLSCSPISGHRSVSWYQQTPGQGLQFLFEYFSETQRNKGNFPGRFSGRQFSNSRSEMNVSTLELGDSALYLCASRSGQASTTNEKLFFGSGTQLSVL.

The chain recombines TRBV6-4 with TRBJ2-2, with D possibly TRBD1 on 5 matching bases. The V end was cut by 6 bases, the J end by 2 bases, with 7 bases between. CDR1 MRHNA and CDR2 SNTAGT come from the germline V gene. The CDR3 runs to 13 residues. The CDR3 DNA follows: TGTGCCAGCAGCAGGGAAAACACCGGGGAGCTGTTTTTT. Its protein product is CASSRENTGELFF.

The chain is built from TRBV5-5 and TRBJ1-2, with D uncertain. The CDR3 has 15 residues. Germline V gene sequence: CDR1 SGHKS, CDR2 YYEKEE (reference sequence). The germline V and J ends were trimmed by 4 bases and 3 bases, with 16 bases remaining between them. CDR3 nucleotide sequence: TGTGCCAGCAGCAGCAGGCTGCCTAACTACTATGGCTACACCTTC. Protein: CASSSRLPNYYGYTF.

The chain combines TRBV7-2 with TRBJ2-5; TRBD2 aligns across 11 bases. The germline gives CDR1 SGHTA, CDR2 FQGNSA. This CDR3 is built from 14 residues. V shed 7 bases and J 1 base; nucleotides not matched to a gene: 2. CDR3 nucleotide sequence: TGTGCCAGCAAGACTAGCGGGACCCAAGAGACCCAGTACTTC. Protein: CASKTSGTQETQYF.

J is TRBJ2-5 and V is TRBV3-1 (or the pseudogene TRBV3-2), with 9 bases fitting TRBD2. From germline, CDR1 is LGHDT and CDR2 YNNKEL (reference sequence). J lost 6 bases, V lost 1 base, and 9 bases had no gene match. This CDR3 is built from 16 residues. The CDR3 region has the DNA TGTGCCAGCAGCCAAGGATTTGTAGCGGGGGCACAGACCCAGTACTTC. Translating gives CASSQGFVAGAQTQYF.

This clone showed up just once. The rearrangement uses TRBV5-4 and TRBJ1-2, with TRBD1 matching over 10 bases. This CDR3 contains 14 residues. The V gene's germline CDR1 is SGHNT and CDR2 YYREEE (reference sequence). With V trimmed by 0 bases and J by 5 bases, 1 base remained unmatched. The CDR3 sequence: CASSLGQGAYGYTF. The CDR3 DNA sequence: TGTGCCAGCAGCTTGGGACAGGGGGCGTATGGCTACACCTTC.

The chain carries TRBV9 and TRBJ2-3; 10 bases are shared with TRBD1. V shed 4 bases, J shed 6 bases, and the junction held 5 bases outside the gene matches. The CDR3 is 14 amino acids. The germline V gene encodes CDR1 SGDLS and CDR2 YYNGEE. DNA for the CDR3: TGTGCCAGCAGCTTTGGGACAGGGGACGATACGCAGTATTTT. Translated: CASSFGTGDDTQYF.

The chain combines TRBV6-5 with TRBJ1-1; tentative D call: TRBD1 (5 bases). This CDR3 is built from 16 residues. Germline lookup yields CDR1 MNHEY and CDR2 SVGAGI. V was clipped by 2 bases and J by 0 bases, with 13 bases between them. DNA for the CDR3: TGTGCCAGCAGTTACACCCCGCCACAGGTGAACACTGAAGCTTTCTTT. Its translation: CASSYTPPQVNTEAFF.

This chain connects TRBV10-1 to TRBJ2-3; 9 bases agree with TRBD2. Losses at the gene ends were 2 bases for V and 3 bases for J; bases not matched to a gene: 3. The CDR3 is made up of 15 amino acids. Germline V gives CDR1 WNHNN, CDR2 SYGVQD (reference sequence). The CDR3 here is CASSEPSGMTDTQYF. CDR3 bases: TGCGCCAGCAGTGAGCCTAGCGGGATGACAGATACGCAGTATTTT.

The CDR3 region has the DNA TGTGCCAGCAGCATGCTTCCGGGACAGGGAGAGACCCAGTACTTC. Its protein is CASSMLPGQGETQYF. V usage is TRBV5-6 and J usage is TRBJ2-5; 9 nucleotides match TRBD1. V lost 4 bases to trimming and J lost 4 bases; unmatched junction nucleotides: 8. Germline CDR1 is SGHDT and CDR2 is YYEEEE. The CDR3 has 15 amino acids.

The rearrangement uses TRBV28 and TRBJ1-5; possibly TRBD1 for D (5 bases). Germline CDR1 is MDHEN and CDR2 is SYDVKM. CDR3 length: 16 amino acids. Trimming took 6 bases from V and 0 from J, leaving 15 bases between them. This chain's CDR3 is CASSTPGGSSNQPQHF. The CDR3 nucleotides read TGTGCCAGCAGCACCCCGGGGGGGTCTAGCAATCAGCCCCAGCATTTT.

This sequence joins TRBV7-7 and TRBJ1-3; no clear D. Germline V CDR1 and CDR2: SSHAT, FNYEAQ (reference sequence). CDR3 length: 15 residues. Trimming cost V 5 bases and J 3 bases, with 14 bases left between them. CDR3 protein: CASSPRHGGGNTIYF. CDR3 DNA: TGTGCCAGCAGCCCGCGTCATGGAGGTGGAAACACCATATATTTT.